This T cell receptor beta chain is drawn from a study of blood T cell repertoires in COVID-19. Study details: The United States, Italy and Spain provided the acute and convalescent COVID-19 samples. Sources were T cells, B-cell-depleted T cells, or PBMCs; the material itself was cDNA or gDNA.

Original handling: Reference gene primer amplification gave nucleated cell count estimates. Profiled with immunoSEQ multiplex PCR; TCRdb holds only in-frame clones, not every one. V, J and clone size are taken as reported in that table, and D and trimming were inferred from the DNA itself. The sample holds roughly 140,000 clones, 84% seen once. There are 12 residues in the CDR3. From germline, CDR1 is SGHTA and CDR2 FQGNSA. V lost 6 bases to trimming and J lost 10 bases, with 12 bases between them. This clonotype was sampled from a woman in her forties or fifties with acute or convalescent COVID-19. The sequenced sample consisted of peripheral blood. This chain uses TRBV7-2 with TRBJ1-4; TRBD1 might be the D (6 bases). The CDR3 reads CASSPQGRKLFF. DNA of the CDR3: TGTGCCAGCAGTCCGCAGGGGAGAAAACTGTTTTTT.